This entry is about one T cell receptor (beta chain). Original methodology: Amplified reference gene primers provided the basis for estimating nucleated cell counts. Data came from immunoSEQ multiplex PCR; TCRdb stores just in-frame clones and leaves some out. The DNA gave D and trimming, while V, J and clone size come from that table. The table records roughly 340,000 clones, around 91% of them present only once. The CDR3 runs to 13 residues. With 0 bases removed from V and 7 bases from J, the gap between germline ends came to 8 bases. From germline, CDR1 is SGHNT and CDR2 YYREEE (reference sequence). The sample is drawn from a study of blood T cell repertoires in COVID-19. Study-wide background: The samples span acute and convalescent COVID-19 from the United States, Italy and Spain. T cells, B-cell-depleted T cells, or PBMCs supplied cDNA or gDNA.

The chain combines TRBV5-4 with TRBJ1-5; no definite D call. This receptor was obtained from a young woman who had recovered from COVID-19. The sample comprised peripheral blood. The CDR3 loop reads CASSLEGGQPQHF. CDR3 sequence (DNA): TGTGCCAGCAGCTTGGAAGGAGGGCAGCCCCAGCATTTT. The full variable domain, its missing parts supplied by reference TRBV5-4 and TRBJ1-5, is ETGVTQSPTHLIKTRGQQVTLRCSSQSGHNTVSWYQQALGQGPQFIFQYYREEENGRGNFPPRFSGLQFPNYSSELNVNALELDDSALYLCASSLEGGQPQHFGDGTRLSIL.